This T cell receptor beta chain was identified during a study of T cells in Graves' hyperthyroidism and ophthalmopathy. Diagnosis rested on symptoms, serum thyroxine and TRAb, thyroid ultrasound, and orbital computed tomography. Germline V gene data show CDR1 as SGHRS and CDR2 as YFSETQ. The CDR3 contains 14 residues. Deletions cut 2 bases from V and 4 bases from J, with 13 bases between. TCR beta CDR3 region amplification was performed from RNA transcripts. Researchers ran a first-round RT-PCR on the TCR CDR3 using the HTBI primer set. MiXCR was run by TCRdb on the multiplex PCR reads, yielding one entry per CDR3 protein. The sample has hundreds of thousands of distinct CDR3 sequences, around 15% seen once.

This chain uses TRBV5-1 with TRBJ2-7; D perhaps matches TRBD2 (6 bases). Sequencing input: blood. This clonotype was obtained from a woman between 40 and 50 years old with Graves' ophthalmopathy. CDR3 DNA: TGCGCCAGCAGCTTTGCTAGCGTTGGGTACGAGCAGTACTTC. As protein: CASSFASVGYEQYF.